The 15 T cell receptor beta chains in this list originate from one sample, sequenced in a study of blood T cell repertoires in COVID-19. Some clones are missing from TCRdb's copy, which holds only in-frame ones; the method was immunoSEQ multiplex PCR. The table shows roughly 250,000 clones, with 81% occurring only once. Sequencing used peripheral blood. These receptors came from a woman aged 55-75 years with active or convalescent COVID-19.

This clone was counted between two and nine times. CDR3 nucleotides: TGTGCCACCCTGACTAGCGGGGGCGCGAACACCGGGGAGCTGTTTTTT. Encoded protein: CATLTSGGANTGELFF. The rearrangement uses TRBV10-3 and TRBJ2-2, with 12 bases identical to TRBD2. Germline trimming cut 10 bases from V and 0 bases from J; bases unmatched to any gene: 6. The CDR3 totals 16 residues. Per germline, CDR1 ENHRY and CDR2 SYGVKD.

This chain uses TRBV7-9 with TRBJ1-2; TRBD1 matches at 9 bases. The CDR3 is made up of 16 amino acids. CDR1 is SEHNR and CDR2 is FQNEAQ in the germline V gene (reference sequence). The V segment lost 4 bases and the J segment 5 bases; nucleotides outside the gene matches: 11. This CDR3 reads CASSYSTGTGKYGYTF. The CDR3 nucleotides are TGTGCCAGCAGCTATTCCACCGGGACAGGGAAGTATGGCTACACCTTC. Full variable domain (outside the CDR3, taken from reference TRBV7-9 and TRBJ1-2): DTGVSQNPRHKITKRGQNVTFRCDPISEHNRLYWYRQTLGQGPEFLTYFQNEAQLEKSRLLSDRFSAERPKGSFSTLEIQRTEQGDSAMYLCASSYSTGTGKYGYTFGSGTRLTVV.

The gene calls are TRBV30 and TRBJ1-5; possibly TRBD1 for D (5 bases). The CDR3 is 15 amino acids. The V end lost 0 bases, the J end lost 5 bases, and 14 bases lay between the germline ends. Germline values: CDR1 GTSNPN, CDR2 SVGIG (reference sequence). The CDR3 loop reads CAWSVRGRLHQPQHF. In DNA form, the CDR3 reads TGTGCCTGGAGTGTAAGGGGCCGCCTCCATCAGCCCCAGCATTTT. Combining the CDR3 with reference TRBV30 and TRBJ1-5 gives the whole variable domain SQTIHQWPATLVQPVGSPLSLECTVEGTSNPNLYWYRQAAGRGLQLLFYSVGIGQISSEVPQNLSASRPQDRQFILSSKKLLLSDSGFYLCAWSVRGRLHQPQHFGDGTRLSIL.

Here the CDR3 DNA reads TGTGCCAGCAGCTCCCCGGGACAGGATCACTATGGCTACACCTTC. This codes for CASSSPGQDHYGYTF. The chain links TRBV7-2 to TRBJ1-2; 8 positions agree with TRBD1. This CDR3 spans 15 amino acids. The germline V gene has CDR1 SGHTA and CDR2 FQGNSA. V lost 4 bases, J lost 3 bases, and 7 bases stayed unmatched.

V and J are TRBV15 and TRBJ2-5; D ambiguous. This CDR3 is 13 amino acids long. Germline assignment: CDR1 LNHNV and CDR2 YYDKDF (reference sequence). Trimming cost V 3 bases and J 1 base, with 6 bases left between them. Here the CDR3 reads CATSSLRQETQYF. CDR3 coding DNA: TGTGCCACCAGCAGCCTCCGCCAAGAGACCCAGTACTTC.

CDR3 residues: CASSLVTDYEQYF. CDR3 coding DNA: TGTGCCAGCAGTTTAGTGACAGACTACGAGCAGTACTTC. V and J are TRBV28 and TRBJ2-7; the D gene is possibly TRBD1 (5 bases). Germline CDR1 MDHEN, CDR2 SYDVKM. Between the trimmed V and J ends, which lost 2 bases and 3 bases, there was a span of 8 bases. The CDR3 has 13 residues.

The chain employs TRBV9 and TRBJ2-7, with a tentative D call TRBD1 (5 bases). The germline V gene has CDR1 SGDLS and CDR2 YYNGEE. V lost 0 bases, J lost 3 bases, and 13 bases lay in between. The CDR3 runs to 15 residues. In DNA form, the CDR3 reads TGTGCCAGCAGCGTAGGAGCGACAGACGTCTACGAGCAGTACTTC. Translating it yields CASSVGATDVYEQYF.

In its sample, this clone was seen a few times. The gene calls are TRBV9 and TRBJ1-1; D call uncertain. Trimming removed 0 bases from V and 3 bases from J, with 12 bases in between. Germline lookup yields CDR1 SGDLS and CDR2 YYNGEE. The CDR3 sequence is 15 residues long. CDR3 sequence (DNA): TGTGCCAGCAGCGTAGACCCCGACGAGGACACTGAAGCTTTCTTT. It is translated as CASSVDPDEDTEAFF.

V is TRBV2 and J is TRBJ2-3, with 10 bases fitting TRBD2. The CDR3 covers 13 residues. V lost 6 bases and J lost 6; bases outside the gene matches: 3. Germline-derived CDR1 and CDR2 are SNHLY and FYNNEI. The CDR3 region has the DNA TGTGCCAGCAGGTGGACTAGCGGTGATACGCAGTATTTT. It specifies CASRWTSGDTQYF. Drawing the rest from reference TRBV2 and TRBJ2-3, the complete variable domain is EPEVTQTPSHQVTQMGQEVILRCVPISNHLYFYWYRQILGQKVEFLVSFYNNEISEKSEIFDDQFSVERPDGSNFTLKIRSTKLEDSAMYFCASRWTSGDTQYFGPGTRLTVL.

V is TRBV27 and J is TRBJ2-5; 7 bases align to TRBD1. Germline V gene sequence: CDR1 MNHEY, CDR2 SMNVEV (reference sequence). The J segment lost 4 bases and the V segment lost 5 bases, leaving 19 bases of the junction unmatched. The CDR3 is made up of 18 amino acids. This CDR3 reads CASSPVTEWDSPGETQYF. The DNA for the CDR3 is TGTGCCAGCAGTCCCGTGACCGAGTGGGACAGCCCAGGAGAGACCCAGTACTTC.

The genes are TRBV29-1 and TRBJ1-1; 7 bases agree with TRBD1. Germline V CDR1 and CDR2: SQVTM, ANQGSEA. CDR3 length equals 14 residues. V dropped 2 bases and J dropped 3; count of bases not matched to a gene: 6. This chain's CDR3 is CSVERDRDYTEAFF. The CDR3 bases are TGCAGCGTTGAACGCGACAGGGACTACACTGAAGCTTTCTTT.

V usage is TRBV7-2 and J usage is TRBJ1-1; D is undetermined. CDR1 is SGHTA and CDR2 is FQGNSA in the germline V gene. The V and J ends lost 5 bases and 1 base respectively, with 11 bases between them. CDR3 size: 14 residues. CDR3 DNA: TGTGCCAGCAGCCCCTTGGCGGCGAACACTGAAGCTTTCTTT. Translating gives CASSPLAANTEAFF. Full variable domain (rest looked up from reference TRBV7-2 and TRBJ1-1): GAGVSQSPSNKVTEKGKDVELRCDPISGHTALYWYRQSLGQGLEFLIYFQGNSAPDKSGLPSDRFSAERTGGSVSTLTIQRTQQEDSAVYLCASSPLAANTEAFFGQGTRLTVV.

This chain links TRBV7-9 with TRBJ1-2; D unclear. CDR1 is SEHNR, CDR2 FQNEAQ, per germline (reference sequence). This CDR3 comprises 16 residues. V lost 3 bases and J 3 bases, leaving 17 bases between the germline ends. The CDR3 region has the DNA TGTGCCAGCAGCTTTCCCGGGATCGGACGTGACTATGGCTACACCTTC. Amino acid sequence: CASSFPGIGRDYGYTF.

The V gene is TRBV11-2, the J gene TRBJ1-1; TRBD1 might be the D (5 bases). CDR3 length: 13 amino acids. V shed 6 bases and J shed 3 bases, with 11 bases lying between them. Per the germline V gene, CDR1 is SGHAT and CDR2 is FQNNGV. The CDR3 is CASRATGDTEAFF. CDR3 DNA: TGTGCCAGCAGGGCTACGGGGGACACTGAAGCTTTCTTT.

This clone was seen only once. This chain connects TRBV19 to TRBJ2-2; 8 nucleotides match TRBD1. V shed 4 bases, J shed 5 bases, and the junction held 6 bases outside the gene matches. The CDR3 is made up of 15 amino acids. Per the germline V gene, CDR1 is LNHDA and CDR2 is SQIVND (reference sequence). The CDR3 nucleotides read TGTGCCAGTAGTACTTCAGGGGGCAGGACCGGGGAGCTGTTTTTT. Translation gives CASSTSGGRTGELFF.